Detailed here is one T cell receptor beta chain. Germline V gene lookup returns CDR1 MGHRA and CDR2 YSYEKL. The V end was cut by 2 bases, the J end by 6 bases, with 17 bases between. This CDR3 contains 17 residues. This sample is part of a study of blood T cell repertoires in COVID-19. Study-wide background: The United States, Italy and Spain supplied acute and convalescent COVID-19 samples. T cells, B-cell-depleted T cells, or PBMCs provided the cDNA or gDNA that served as material.

Assay: immunoSEQ multiplex PCR; the TCRdb copy retains only in-frame clones and omits some. The data hold fewer than 250,000 clones, with over 70% observed a single time. This clonotype originated in a man over 45 with active or convalescent COVID-19. Sequencing was carried out using peripheral blood. The chain links TRBV4-1 to TRBJ1-6; TRBD1 is a possible D gene (6 bases). CDR3 region: CASSQRGANYLNSPLHF. DNA of the CDR3: TGCGCCAGCAGCCAACGGGGGGCGAACTATCTTAATTCACCCCTCCACTTT.